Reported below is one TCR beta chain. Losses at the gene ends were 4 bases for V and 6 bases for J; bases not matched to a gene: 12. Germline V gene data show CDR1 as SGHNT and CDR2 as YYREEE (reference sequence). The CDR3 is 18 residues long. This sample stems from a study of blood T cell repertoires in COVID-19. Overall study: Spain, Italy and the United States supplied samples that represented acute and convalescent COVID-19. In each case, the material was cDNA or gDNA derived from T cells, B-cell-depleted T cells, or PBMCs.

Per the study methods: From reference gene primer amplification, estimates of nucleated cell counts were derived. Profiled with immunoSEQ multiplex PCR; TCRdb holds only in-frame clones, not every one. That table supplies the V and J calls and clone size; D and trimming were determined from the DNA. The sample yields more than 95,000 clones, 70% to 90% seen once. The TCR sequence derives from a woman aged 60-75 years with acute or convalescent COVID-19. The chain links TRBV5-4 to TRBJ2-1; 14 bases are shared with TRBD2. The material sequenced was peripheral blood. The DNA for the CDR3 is TGTGCCAGCAGCGGTGGGACTAGCGGGAGCCCCCTCTCCAATGAGCAGTTCTTC. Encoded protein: CASSGGTSGSPLSNEQFF.